Following are 14 T cell receptor beta chains from one sample sequenced in a study of identical twins' blood T cells (dated by TCRdb to 2012 to 2014). Library method: 5' RACE. The instrument given in TCRdb is Illumina Genome Analyzer IIx. The raw public reads went through TCRdb reprocessing: fastp at Q25, MiXCR clone calling, in-frame beta chains kept. Duplicate CDR3 protein sequences are folded into a single record with the most common DNA and genes. This sample is represented by 350,000 to 400,000 distinct CDR3 sequences; 28% of them were singletons. The leading ten clones occupy about 6% of the sample. The specimen sequenced was PBMCs. The receptors were gathered from a woman between 18 and 50 years old in good health.

This clonotype was counted between two and nine times. The rearrangement uses TRBV30 and TRBJ1-1, with D perhaps TRBD1 (5 bases). This CDR3 has 13 residues. V was pared by 2 bases and J by 8 bases, with 15 bases between. Germline V gives CDR1 GTSNPN, CDR2 SVGIG (reference sequence). Here the CDR3 reads CAWSQGLPHEAFF. The CDR3 coding sequence is TGTGCCTGGAGTCAGGGCCTGCCCCACGAAGCTTTCTTT.

The chain combines TRBV20-1 with TRBJ2-1, with D unresolved. Trimming took off 2 bases at V and 8 bases at J, with 7 bases between the two ends. Germline lookup yields CDR1 DFQATT and CDR2 SNEGSKA (reference sequence). The CDR3 consists of 11 residues. DNA of the CDR3: TGCAGTGCTAGAAGTCAGGATGAGCAGTTCTTC. Protein product: CSARSQDEQFF.

This clonotype has a count of ten or more. CDR3 sequence reads: CSVESYNEQFF. The CDR3 DNA reads TGCAGCGTTGAATCCTACAATGAGCAGTTCTTC. This chain connects TRBV29-1 to TRBJ2-1; D gene uncertain. CDR3 size: 11 residues. Between the trimmed V and J ends, which lost 2 bases and 1 base, there was a span of 0 bases. Per the germline V gene, CDR1 is SQVTM and CDR2 is ANQGSEA.

This sequence joins TRBV10-3 and TRBJ2-7; 7 bases match TRBD1. The CDR3 covers 12 residues. J was trimmed by 7 bases and V by 10 bases; bases with no gene match: 10. Germline V CDR1 and CDR2: ENHRY, SYGVKD. CDR3 bases: TGTGCCACCATCAGGGGGTCCGGAGAGCAGTACTTC. Its protein product is CATIRGSGEQYF.

This clonotype was picked up a small number of times. The rearrangement links TRBV2 to TRBJ1-2; 8 bases line up with TRBD1. The CDR3 is 12 amino acids. The V gene's germline CDR1 is SNHLY and CDR2 FYNNEI. J was trimmed by 3 bases and V by 7 bases; bases with no gene match: 1. CDR3: CASKQGDYGYTF. In DNA, the CDR3 is TGTGCCAGCAAACAGGGGGACTATGGCTACACCTTC.

The chain recombines TRBV6-2 or TRBV6-3 with TRBJ2-7; 8 bases map to TRBD1. Germline V CDR1 and CDR2: MNHEY, SVGEGT. The J segment lost 3 bases and the V segment lost 7 bases, leaving 2 bases of the junction unmatched. There are 12 residues in the CDR3. The CDR3 nucleotides read TGTGCCAGCACCACAGGGGGCTACGAGCAGTACTTC. Translated: CASTTGGYEQYF.

A word on this clonotype: Its ends do not fully match the called genes, so a read error is possible. The chain carries TRBV4-3 and TRBJ2-5, with D perhaps matching TRBD1 (6 bases). Germline V gene sequence: CDR1 LGHNA, CDR2 YSLEER. CDR3 size: 15 residues. The CDR3 DNA reads as TGCGCCAGCAGCCAAGCTAACAGGGAACAAGAGGCCCAGTACTTC. As protein: CASSQANREQEAQYF.

CDR3 coding DNA: TGCAGCGTTTTGGTTGGGAGCACTGAAGCTTTCTTT. Its protein product is CSVLVGSTEAFF. The gene calls are TRBV29-1 and TRBJ1-1; D is unclear. Trimming took 5 bases from V and 4 from J, leaving 11 bases between them. The germline V gene encodes CDR1 SQVTM and CDR2 ANQGSEA. This CDR3 region has 12 residues.

The chain carries TRBV11-2 and TRBJ2-1; no clear D gene. V lost 2 bases and J lost 0, with 14 bases in between. The CDR3 consists of 17 residues. Looked up from germline, CDR1 is SGHAT and CDR2 is FQNNGV. CDR3 protein: CASSLPPGKSSYNEQFF. The DNA of the CDR3 is TGTGCCAGCAGCTTACCCCCCGGTAAGAGCTCCTACAATGAGCAGTTCTTC.

At least ten counts were recorded for this clonotype. CDR3 sequence: CASSQNMNTEAFF. The CDR3 DNA reads as TGTGCCAGCTCACAGAACATGAACACTGAAGCTTTCTTT. This chain uses TRBV18 with TRBJ1-1; D not resolved. The germline V gene encodes CDR1 KGHSH and CDR2 LQKENI. Trimming removed 4 bases at V and 0 bases at J, with 6 bases between. The CDR3 extends over 13 amino acids.

This clonotype was counted only a few times. The chain couples TRBV3-1 to TRBJ1-2; D unresolved. The germline V and J ends were trimmed by 1 base and 0 bases, with 9 bases remaining between them. CDR1 LGHDT and CDR2 YNNKEL come from the germline V gene (reference sequence). This CDR3 comprises 15 residues. The chain's CDR3 is CASSQGQPANYGYTF. CDR3 sequence (DNA): TGTGCCAGCAGCCAAGGCCAGCCAGCTAACTATGGCTACACCTTC.

This clonotype was found a few times. The chain employs TRBV2 and TRBJ1-3; 7 nucleotides line up with TRBD1. Germline CDR1 and CDR2: SNHLY and FYNNEI. V shed 9 bases and J 2 bases; nucleotides not matched to a gene: 10. The CDR3 extends over 15 amino acids. CDR3 in amino acids: CASNRQGGTGNTIYF. CDR3 sequence (DNA): TGTGCCAGTAATAGACAGGGAGGAACTGGAAACACCATATATTTT.

This clonotype was recorded a few times. An end of the junction differs from the germline gene, which may be a read error. This chain links TRBV14 with TRBJ1-6; D unresolved. CDR3 length: 13 amino acids. Germline lookup yields CDR1 SGHDN and CDR2 FVKESK. The DNA of the CDR3 is TGTGCCAGCAGCCAAGATGAGGGAAGACCCCTCCGCTTT. Encoded protein: CASSQDEGRPLRF.

In its sample, this clonotype was seen many times. The CDR3 region has the DNA TGCAGCGTTACAGGGCCCAAGGTTGAGGGCTACACCTTC. Translation gives CSVTGPKVEGYTF. The chain joins TRBV29-1 to TRBJ1-2; perhaps TRBD1 as D (6 bases). CDR1 SQVTM and CDR2 ANQGSEA come from the germline V gene. The CDR3 sequence is 13 residues long. Trimming removed 5 bases at V and 8 bases at J, with 18 bases between.